This T cell receptor beta chain was captured in a study of blood T cell repertoires in COVID-19. Clones were read by immunoSEQ multiplex PCR, and TCRdb kept only the in-frame ones, dropping some. The sample records 100,000 to 150,000 clones, about four fifths being singletons. The CDR3 extends over 12 amino acids. The V gene lost 3 bases and the J gene lost 8 bases, with 9 bases spanning the gap. The rearrangement joins TRBV12-3 or TRBV12-4 to TRBJ2-3; maybe TRBD2 (5 bases). The clonotype comes from a man aged 30 to 39 with COVID-19, enrolled during active disease. The sequenced sample was peripheral blood. The CDR3 loop is CASSFPEGTQYF. As DNA, the CDR3 is TGTGCCAGCAGTTTTCCCGAGGGTACGCAGTATTTT.